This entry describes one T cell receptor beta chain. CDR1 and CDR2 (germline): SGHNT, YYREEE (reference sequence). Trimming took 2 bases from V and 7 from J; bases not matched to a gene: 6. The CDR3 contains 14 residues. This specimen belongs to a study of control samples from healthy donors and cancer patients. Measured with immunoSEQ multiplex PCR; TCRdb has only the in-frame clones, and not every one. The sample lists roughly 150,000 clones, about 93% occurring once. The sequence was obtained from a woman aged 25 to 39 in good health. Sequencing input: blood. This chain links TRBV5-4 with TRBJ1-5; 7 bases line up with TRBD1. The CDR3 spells CASSFEGAEQPQHF. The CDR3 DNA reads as TGTGCCAGCAGCTTTGAGGGGGCGGAACAGCCCCAGCATTTT. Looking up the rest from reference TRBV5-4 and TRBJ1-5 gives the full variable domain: ETGVTQSPTHLIKTRGQQVTLRCSSQSGHNTVSWYQQALGQGPQFIFQYYREEENGRGNFPPRFSGLQFPNYSSELNVNALELDDSALYLCASSFEGAEQPQHFGDGTRLSIL.